These T cell receptor beta chains were read from a single sample in a study of blood T cell repertoires in COVID-19. Some clones are missing from TCRdb's copy, which holds only in-frame ones; the method was immunoSEQ multiplex PCR. The sample lists about 180,000 clones, about 87% occurring once. The specimen was peripheral blood. These receptors all stem from a woman aged 45-65 years with acute or convalescent COVID-19. The CDR3 runs from the conserved cysteine through the conserved F or W. Fields, in order: V gene, CDR3 protein.

TRBV5-1	CASSPQQGNYGYTF
TRBV10-2	CASSPVPGLASYEQYF
TRBV7-2	CASSRDSNQPQHF
TRBV6-1	CASSEVGRVETQYF
TRBV18	CASSPGDGQAGYTF
TRBV7-9	CASSLAALGGYGYTF
TRBV12-2	CASRPRGAGGTDTQYF
TRBV12-3/TRBV12-4	CASSRTGNQPQHF
TRBV4-3	CASSQDRQGAHEQYF
TRBV18	CASSTRRGRETQYF
TRBV29-1	CSVEIVSVNTEAFF
TRBV7-8	CASSRGQAESSYEQYF
TRBV12-3/TRBV12-4	CASSLAGGYEQYF
TRBV5-1	CASRHRDSTHEQYF
TRBV6-2/TRBV6-3	CASSYSSVWRLNTEAFF
TRBV5-6	CASRPTEPRYGYTF
TRBV6-5	CASREAINSPLHF
TRBV4-3	CASSRDRGYEQYF
TRBV6-2/TRBV6-3	CASSYSKNRSGYTF
TRBV27	CASSSRGGGETQYF
TRBV10-3	CAIAGEAYEQYF
TRBV7-6	CASSLGTGGLYEQYF
TRBV19	CASRDRDTEAFF
TRBV27	CASSSGQGENQPQHF
TRBV5-5	CASTLGPHSNQPQHF
TRBV28	CASSPLQGVRTDTQYF
TRBV23-1	CASSQRGGPADTQYF
TRBV9	CASSTHLRDSYGYTF
TRBV5-1	CASSTGQGGYTEAFF
TRBV24-1	CATSDPRTGWETQYF
TRBV7-6	CASSLATTGLRETQYF
TRBV6-2/TRBV6-3	CASSSWTGLGEKLFF
TRBV6-5	CASSYRDSRDEQYF
TRBV11-3	CASSAWGLGAYEQYF
TRBV7-2	CASSLEFRGTGELFF
TRBV24-1	CATSGAAEGTQYF
TRBV9	CASSPSGTGEGNTIYF
TRBV7-2	CASSLGAPLAGGRNEQFF
TRBV14	CASNQSGDYGYTF
TRBV20-1	CSASPSGYIGGELFF
TRBV11-2	CASSPGQTNTGELFF
TRBV6-5	CASTMTGNYGYTF
TRBV24-1	CATREANQETQYF
TRBV6-2/TRBV6-3	CASSNRGGSNQPQHF
TRBV7-2	CASSLDSLAGTQYF
TRBV11-2	CASSFRRGYGYTF
TRBV6-2/TRBV6-3	CASSLRNVRGGEKLFF
TRBV6-1	CASSEASRSIYLDNEQFF
TRBV19	CASRASGGVHEQYF
TRBV6-2/TRBV6-3	CASSRTGKPPGGYEQYF
TRBV30	CAWKSATNEKLFF
TRBV19	CASGGRTMNTEAFF
TRBV19	CASSRDRVTEAFF
TRBV19	CASSRAAGELFF
TRBV4-1	CASSPGSSYEQYF